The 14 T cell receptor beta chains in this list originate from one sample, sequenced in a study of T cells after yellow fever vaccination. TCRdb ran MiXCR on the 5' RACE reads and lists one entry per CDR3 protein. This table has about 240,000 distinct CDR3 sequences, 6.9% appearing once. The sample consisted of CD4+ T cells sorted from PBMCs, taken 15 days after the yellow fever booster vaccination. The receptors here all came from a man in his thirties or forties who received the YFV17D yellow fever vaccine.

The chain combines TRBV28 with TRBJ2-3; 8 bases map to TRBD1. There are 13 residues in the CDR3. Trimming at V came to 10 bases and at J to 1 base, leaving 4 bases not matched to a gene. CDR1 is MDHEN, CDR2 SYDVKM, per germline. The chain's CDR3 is CATKQGGTDTQYF. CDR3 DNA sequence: TGTGCCACCAAACAGGGGGGCACAGATACGCAGTATTTT. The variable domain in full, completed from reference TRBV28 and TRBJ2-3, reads DVKVTQSSRYLVKRTGEKVFLECVQDMDHENMFWYRQDPGLGLRLIYFSYDVKMKEKGDIPEGYSVSREKKERFSLILESASTNQTSMYLCATKQGGTDTQYFGPGTRLTVL.

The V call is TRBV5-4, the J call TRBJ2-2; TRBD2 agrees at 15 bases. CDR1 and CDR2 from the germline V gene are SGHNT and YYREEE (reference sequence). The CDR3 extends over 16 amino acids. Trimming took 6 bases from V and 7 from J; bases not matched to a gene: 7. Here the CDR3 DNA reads TGTGCCAGCACCTGGACTAGCGGGAGGGCGGACGGGGAGCTGTTTTTT. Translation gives CASTWTSGRADGELFF. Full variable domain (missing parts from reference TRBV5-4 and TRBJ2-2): ETGVTQSPTHLIKTRGQQVTLRCSSQSGHNTVSWYQQALGQGPQFIFQYYREEENGRGNFPPRFSGLQFPNYSSELNVNALELDDSALYLCASTWTSGRADGELFFGEGSRLTVL.

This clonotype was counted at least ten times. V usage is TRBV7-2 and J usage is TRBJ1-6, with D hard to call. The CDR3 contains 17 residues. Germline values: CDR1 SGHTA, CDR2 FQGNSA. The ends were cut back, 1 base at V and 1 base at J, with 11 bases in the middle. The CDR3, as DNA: TGTGCCAGCAGCTTAGTTAGCGGGGTGTCCTATAATTCACCCCTCCACTTT. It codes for CASSLVSGVSYNSPLHF.

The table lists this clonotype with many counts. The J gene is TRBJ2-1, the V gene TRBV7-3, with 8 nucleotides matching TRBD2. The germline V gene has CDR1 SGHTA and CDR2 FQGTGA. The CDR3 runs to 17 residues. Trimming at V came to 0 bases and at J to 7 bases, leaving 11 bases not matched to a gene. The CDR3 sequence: CASSLTGGDSGKNEQFF. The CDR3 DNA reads TGTGCCAGCAGCTTAACCGGGGGGGACTCGGGGAAGAATGAGCAGTTCTTC. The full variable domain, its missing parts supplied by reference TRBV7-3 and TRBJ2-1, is GAGVSQTPSNKVTEKGKYVELRCDPISGHTALYWYRQSLGQGPEFLIYFQGTGAADDSGLPNDRFFAVRPEGSVSTLKIQRTERGDSAVYLCASSLTGGDSGKNEQFFGPGTRLTVL.

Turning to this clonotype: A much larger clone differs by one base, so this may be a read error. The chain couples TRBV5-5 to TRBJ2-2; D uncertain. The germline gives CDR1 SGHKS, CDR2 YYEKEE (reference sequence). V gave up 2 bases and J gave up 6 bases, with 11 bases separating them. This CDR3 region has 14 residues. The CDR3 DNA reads TGTGCCAGCAGCTTCGTTGGGGTCGCCGGGGAGCTGTTTTTT. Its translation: CASSFVGVAGELFF.

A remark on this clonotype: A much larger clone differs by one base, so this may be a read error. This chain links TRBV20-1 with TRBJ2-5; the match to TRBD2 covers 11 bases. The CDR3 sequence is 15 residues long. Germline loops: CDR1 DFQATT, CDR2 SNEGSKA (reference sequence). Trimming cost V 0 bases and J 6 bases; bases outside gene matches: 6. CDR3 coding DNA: TGCAGTGCTAGAGAGAGTAGCGGGAGGGGGAAGACCCAGTACTTC. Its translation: CSARESSGRGKTQYF.

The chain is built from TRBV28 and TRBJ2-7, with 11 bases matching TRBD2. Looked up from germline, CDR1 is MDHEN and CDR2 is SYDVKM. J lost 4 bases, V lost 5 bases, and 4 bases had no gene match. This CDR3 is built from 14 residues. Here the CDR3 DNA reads TGTGCCAGCAGTCGTAGCGGGAGGGGGTACGAGCAGTACTTC. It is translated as CASSRSGRGYEQYF.

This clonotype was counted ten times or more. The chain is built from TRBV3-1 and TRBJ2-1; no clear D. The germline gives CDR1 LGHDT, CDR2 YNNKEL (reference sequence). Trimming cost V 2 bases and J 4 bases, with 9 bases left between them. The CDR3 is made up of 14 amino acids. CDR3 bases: TGTGCCAGCAGCCAAAGTACGAATTACAATGAGCAGTTCTTC. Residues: CASSQSTNYNEQFF.

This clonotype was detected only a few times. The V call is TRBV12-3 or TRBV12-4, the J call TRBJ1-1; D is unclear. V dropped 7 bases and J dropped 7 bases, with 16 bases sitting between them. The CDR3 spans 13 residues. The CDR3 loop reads CASTPGRYSEAFF. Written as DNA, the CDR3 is TGTGCCAGCACCCCCGGCAGATACAGTGAAGCTTTCTTT.

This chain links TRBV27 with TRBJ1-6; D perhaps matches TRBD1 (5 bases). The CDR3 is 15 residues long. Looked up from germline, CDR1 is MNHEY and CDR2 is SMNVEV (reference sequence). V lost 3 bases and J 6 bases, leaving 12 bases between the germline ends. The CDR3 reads CASSFQGRSNSPLHF. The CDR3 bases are TGTGCCAGCAGTTTTCAGGGTAGAAGTAATTCACCCCTCCACTTT.

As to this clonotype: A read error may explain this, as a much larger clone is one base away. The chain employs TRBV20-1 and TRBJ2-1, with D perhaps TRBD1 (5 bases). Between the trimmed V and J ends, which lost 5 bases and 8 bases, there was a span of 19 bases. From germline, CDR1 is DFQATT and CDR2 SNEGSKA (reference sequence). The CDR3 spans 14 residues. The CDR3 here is CSALDTAIRDEQFF. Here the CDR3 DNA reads TGCAGTGCTTTGGACACGGCCATTAGGGATGAGCAGTTCTTC.

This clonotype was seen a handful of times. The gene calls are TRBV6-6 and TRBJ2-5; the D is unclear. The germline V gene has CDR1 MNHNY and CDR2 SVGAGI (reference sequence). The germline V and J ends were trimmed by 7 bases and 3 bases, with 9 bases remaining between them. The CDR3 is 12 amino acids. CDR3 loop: CASTLAEETQYF. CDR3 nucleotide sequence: TGTGCCAGCACGCTCGCCGAAGAGACCCAGTACTTC.

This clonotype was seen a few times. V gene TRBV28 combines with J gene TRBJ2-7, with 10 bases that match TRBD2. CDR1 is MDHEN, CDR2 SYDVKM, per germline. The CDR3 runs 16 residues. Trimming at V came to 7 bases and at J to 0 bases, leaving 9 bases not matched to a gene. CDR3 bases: TGTGCCAGCAAAGCCCCACTAGCGGGGTACTCCTACGAGCAGTACTTC. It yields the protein CASKAPLAGYSYEQYF.

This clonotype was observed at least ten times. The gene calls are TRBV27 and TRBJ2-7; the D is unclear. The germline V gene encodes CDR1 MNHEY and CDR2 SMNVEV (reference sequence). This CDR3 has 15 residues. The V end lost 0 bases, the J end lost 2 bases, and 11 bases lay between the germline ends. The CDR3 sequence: CASSLSSRSTYEQYF. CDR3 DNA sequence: TGTGCCAGCAGTTTATCGAGCAGGTCAACCTACGAGCAGTACTTC.